What follows is one TCR beta chain and its context. Its target is unknown. V was shortened by 5 bases and J by 7 bases, with 23 bases between the two germline ends. This CDR3 contains 16 residues. Germline-derived CDR1 and CDR2 are SEHNR and FQNEAQ (reference sequence). The data stem from a study of cytotoxic CD8 clonotypes in ibrutinib-treated CLL. The wider study: Samples showed on average around 260,000 productive templates and 90,000 or so productive rearrangements.

Whole-study findings and limits: Patients had baseline clonality above age-matched healthy donors, and this clonality moved with circulating CD8+ T-cell counts. Public clonotypes were uncommon and contracted or stayed stable on treatment.

Here immunoSEQ multiplex PCR was the method, and the copy in TCRdb shows in-frame clones only, minus some. The table has 130,000 or so clones, 77% seen once. About 2 micrograms of genomic DNA from cryopreserved PBMCs went into TCR beta libraries. Source: PBMCs, taken after 12 months of ibrutinib treatment. This TCR was sampled from a human donor with chronic lymphocytic leukemia. The chain couples TRBV7-9 to TRBJ1-2, with D possibly matching TRBD1 (5 bases). The CDR3 region has the DNA TGTGCCAGCAGCGAGACAGAGACTAGCATATATGGTGGCTACACCTTC. Its translation is CASSETETSIYGGYTF.